Listed below are T cell receptor beta chains from one sample, sequenced in a study of cytomegalovirus exposure and HLA in healthy donors. Assay used: immunoSEQ multiplex PCR; TCRdb lists only in-frame clones, some missing. The table shows 130,000 to 150,000 clones, with 87% occurring only once. The specimen sequenced was PBMCs. Receptors originate from a man between 18 and 29 years old in good health and CMV-seropositive. Both conserved end residues are part of each CDR3. The D gene is left open where the match is weak. Rows give clone size only sometimes, using once, few, many, or a class for an expanded clone.

J gene | V gene | clone size | D gene | CDR3 DNA | CDR3 protein
TRBJ1-2 | TRBV7-2 | - | TRBD1 | TGTGCCAGCAGCGTGACTGCGACAGGGGGTTATGGCTACACCTTC | CASSVTATGGYGYTF
TRBJ2-7 | TRBV4-2 | - | TRBD2 | TGTGCCAGCAGCCAAGAACTAGCGGAAGATTACGAGCAGTACTTC | CASSQELAEDYEQYF
TRBJ1-4 | TRBV29-1 | - | - | TGCAGCGTTGGGTTGAGGGAAAAACTGTTTTTT | CSVGLREKLFF
TRBJ2-1 | TRBV6-6 | - | TRBD2 | TGTGCCAGCAGGTCCGGGACTAGCGGACTACAAGGTGAGCAGTTCTTC | CASRSGTSGLQGEQFF
TRBJ1-1 | TRBV6-1 | - | - | TGTGCCAGCTCATTCACTGAAGCTTTCTTT | CASSFTEAFF
TRBJ1-4 | TRBV5-4 | - | - | TGTGCCAGCAGCTTTAGAGGCGGAGGCGAGATTAATGAAAAACTGTTTTTT | CASSFRGGGEINEKLFF
TRBJ2-7 | TRBV9 | - | TRBD2 | TGTGCCAGCAGCCGGGGGGTTGCCTACGAGCAGTACTTC | CASSRGVAYEQYF
TRBJ2-1 | TRBV11-1 | once | TRBD2 | TGTGCCAGCAGCCCTACCCCACTAGCGGGAAGGAATGAGCAGTTCTTC | CASSPTPLAGRNEQFF
TRBJ2-7 | TRBV27 | - | TRBD1 | TGTGCCAGCAGTTCTCCGACAGGGTCCTACGAGCAGTACTTC | CASSSPTGSYEQYF
TRBJ1-1 | TRBV5-1 | - | - | TGCGCCAGCAGCCGGGGGGCTCAGGGCTATAACACTGAAGCTTTCTTT | CASSRGAQGYNTEAFF
TRBJ1-5 | TRBV7-2 | - | - | TGTGCCAGCAGCTTAGTGTCCTCGTATAGCAATCAGCCCCAGCATTTT | CASSLVSSYSNQPQHF
TRBJ1-5 | TRBV25-1 | - | TRBD1 | TGTGCCAGCTCTGACAGGGTCGACCAGCCCCAGCATTTT | CASSDRVDQPQHF
TRBJ1-5 | TRBV28 | - | TRBD1 | TGTGCCAGCAGTCCTCGACAGGGGCGCAATCAGCCCCAGCATTTT | CASSPRQGRNQPQHF
TRBJ1-4 | TRBV30 | - | - | TGTGCCTGGATTTATAATGAAAAACTGTTTTTT | CAWIYNEKLFF
TRBJ2-7 | TRBV28 | - | TRBD2 | TGTGCCAGCAGTCTACCGGGAGGGGAGCAGTACTTC | CASSLPGGEQYF
TRBJ2-2 | TRBV9 | once | TRBD2 | TGTGCCAGCAGCGTAGGAGCGGGGGGACGCACCGGGGAGCTGTTTTTT | CASSVGAGGRTGELFF
TRBJ2-7 | TRBV28 | - | - | TGTGCCAGCAGGGGCAGTGGGGGGAGTACCTACGAGCAGTACTTC | CASRGSGGSTYEQYF
TRBJ1-1 | TRBV7-7 | - | - | TGTGCTAGCAGCTTAGCTTTAGACACTGAAGCTTTCTTT | CASSLALDTEAFF
TRBJ1-2 | TRBV6-1 | - | - | TGTGCCAGCAGTGGAGGACAGTATGGGTATGGCTACACCTTC | CASSGGQYGYGYTF
TRBJ2-3 | TRBV30 | - | TRBD1 | TGTGCCTGGCGACAGGGAGATACGCAGTATTTT | CAWRQGDTQYF
TRBJ1-3 | TRBV11-2 | - | TRBD1 | TGTGCCAGCAGCTTACACCCAGGGGGGATCGTCTCTGGAAACACCATATATTTT | CASSLHPGGIVSGNTIYF
TRBJ1-6 | TRBV5-8 | - | - | TGTGCCAGCAGCTTCAGGAATTCACCCCTCCACTTT | CASSFRNSPLHF
TRBJ2-1 | TRBV11-3 | - | - | TGTGCCAGCAGCCTCTCCGGGATTAATGAGCAGTTCTTC | CASSLSGINEQFF
TRBJ2-7 | TRBV27 | - | - | TGTGCCAGTCGTTTAATGGACAGCTCCTACGAGCAGTACTTC | CASRLMDSSYEQYF
TRBJ1-5 | TRBV6-1 | - | - | TGTGCCAGCAGTCTCCACCAACGCGGGGATCAGCCCCAGCATTTT | CASSLHQRGDQPQHF
TRBJ1-2 | TRBV7-8 | - | - | TGTGCCAGCAGCCCCTGGCCCCGGGTAAGGGGTCGCACGTTCTATGGCTACACCTTC | CASSPWPRVRGRTFYGYTF
TRBJ1-5 | TRBV6-1 | - | - | TGTGCCAGCGATCCCCCCCCAGGGAAGAGTCAGCCCCAGCATTTT | CASDPPPGKSQPQHF
TRBJ2-1 | TRBV7-3 | - | - | TGTGCCAGCAGCTTCGCCGGGGGGCCGGCCGGTGAGCAGTTCTTC | CASSFAGGPAGEQFF
TRBJ2-3 | TRBV18 | - | TRBD2 | TGTGCCAGCTCACCAAGTAGCAGGACTAGGGCTTTAAAAGATACGCAGTATTTT | CASSPSSRTRALKDTQYF
TRBJ2-7 | TRBV7-6 | once | - | TGTGCCAGCAGCTTAGTTCAGGGAACCTACGAGCAGTACTTC | CASSLVQGTYEQYF
TRBJ1-2 | TRBV9 | - | - | TGTGCCAGCAGCGTAGATTATGTTTGGGGCCATGGCTACACCTTC | CASSVDYVWGHGYTF
TRBJ2-2 | TRBV6-1 | once | - | TGTGCCAGCAGTGAGTCGGACTCGTCAGACACCGGGGAGCTGTTTTTT | CASSESDSSDTGELFF
TRBJ1-1 | TRBV28 | - | - | TGTGCCAGCAATTTTCTAGGGGGCACTGAAGCTTTCTTT | CASNFLGGTEAFF
TRBJ1-6 | TRBV30 | - | - | TGTGCCTGGACGGCAGGGGTCCTTAATTCACCCCTCCACTTT | CAWTAGVLNSPLHF
TRBJ2-5 | TRBV27 | - | - | TGTGCCAGCAGTTTTCAGGGCGGCTTCCAAGAGACCCAGTACTTC | CASSFQGGFQETQYF
TRBJ1-5 | TRBV19 | - | TRBD1 | TGTGCCAGTAGTATTCGCGGGGACAGGGCTGGCCAGCCCCAGCATTTT | CASSIRGDRAGQPQHF
TRBJ2-1 | TRBV6-4 | - | TRBD2 | TGTGCCAGCAGTGACGGACTAGCGGGGAACAATGAGCAGTTCTTC | CASSDGLAGNNEQFF
TRBJ2-5 | TRBV2 | - | TRBD1 | TGTGCCAGCAGTGGAGGACAGGGGAAGGCACAAGAGACCCAGTACTTC | CASSGGQGKAQETQYF
TRBJ2-1 | TRBV27 | - | TRBD2 | TGTGCCAGCAGTTCAAGCGGGGGGGCCCCCAATGAGCAGTTCTTC | CASSSSGGAPNEQFF
TRBJ1-3 | TRBV30 | - | - | TGTGCCTGGAGTCTAGGAAATTTAAACACCATATATTTT | CAWSLGNLNTIYF
TRBJ2-1 | TRBV10-2 | once | - | TGCGCCAGCACTGAATTACGGTACGAACACAATGAGCAGTTCTTC | CASTELRYEHNEQFF
TRBJ2-5 | TRBV4-1 | - | TRBD1 | TGCGCCAGCGGACGGACAGGGAGGATAGAGACCCAGTACTTC | CASGRTGRIETQYF
TRBJ1-1 | TRBV10-1 | once | TRBD1 | TGCGCCAGCAGTGAGTACCGGGGACAGGGAAATACTGAAGCTTTCTTT | CASSEYRGQGNTEAFF
TRBJ1-6 | TRBV30 | - | TRBD1 | TGTGCCTGGAGTCCCGGACAGGGGAAAATTTCACCCCTCCACTTT | CAWSPGQGKISPLHF
TRBJ2-7 | TRBV11-2 | once | TRBD2 | TGTGCCAGCAGCCTGAGGACTAGCGGGGGGTCCAACGAGCAGTACTTC | CASSLRTSGGSNEQYF
TRBJ2-7 | TRBV6-1 | - | - | TGTGCCAGCAGCCCTTGGGGCCAGTCCTACGAGCAGTACTTC | CASSPWGQSYEQYF
TRBJ1-1 | TRBV2 | - | TRBD1 | TGTGCCAGCAGTGAATTAGGGACAGTGAACACTGAAGCTTTCTTT | CASSELGTVNTEAFF
TRBJ1-1 | TRBV7-3 | - | - | TGTGCCAGCAGCCGCGGACAGACCACTGAAGCTTTCTTT | CASSRGQTTEAFF
TRBJ1-1 | TRBV5-6 | - | TRBD1 | TGTGCCAGCAGCTTTAGGGGGCTGGCTGAAGCTTTCTTT | CASSFRGLAEAFF
TRBJ2-7 | TRBV28 | - | - | TGTGCCAGCAGTCAGGGGGGACAGCTTACCTACGAGCAGTACTTC | CASSQGGQLTYEQYF
TRBJ2-7 | TRBV6-5 | - | - | TGTGCCAGCAGTTACCCCACAGCGGGTATATACGAGCAGTACTTC | CASSYPTAGIYEQYF
TRBJ2-2 | TRBV4-1 | - | TRBD2 | TGCGCCAGCAGCCAAGACAGGGAGGGAGGGAACACCGGGGAGCTGTTTTTT | CASSQDREGGNTGELFF
TRBJ1-1 | TRBV9 | - | - | TGTGCCAGCAGCGTCGAGGGACAGAACACTGAAGCTTTCTTT | CASSVEGQNTEAFF
TRBJ1-1 | TRBV7-9 | few | - | TGTGCCAGCAGACCTTCAGGGGCCCCCACTGAAGCTTTCTTT | CASRPSGAPTEAFF
TRBJ1-1 | TRBV9 | - | - | TGTGCCAGCAGCGCCTATCCGAGAGCTGAAGCTTTCTTT | CASSAYPRAEAFF
TRBJ1-5 | TRBV4-1 | - | - | TGCGCCAGCAGCCAAGATCTCAGGATTAGCAATCAGCCCCAGCATTTT | CASSQDLRISNQPQHF
TRBJ2-2 | TRBV29-1 | few | TRBD1 | TGCAGCGTGACCGGGACAGGAGAAACCGGGGAGCTGTTTTTT | CSVTGTGETGELFF
TRBJ2-1 | TRBV6-4 | - | TRBD2 | TGTGCCAGCAGTGTCGGGACTAGCAATGAGCAGTTCTTC | CASSVGTSNEQFF
TRBJ2-7 | TRBV4-1 | - | - | TGCGCCAGCAGCCAAGTGGCAGTCGGGGGGCGAGAGCAGTACTTC | CASSQVAVGGREQYF
TRBJ1-1 | TRBV5-1 | - | - | TGCGCCAGCAGCACCTCGGGAGGGAGGGGTACTGAAGCTTTCTTT | CASSTSGGRGTEAFF